This T cell receptor (beta chain) was sequenced for a study of regulatory T cells in long-lasting Graves disease. This clonotype showed up many times. Arm-PCR with iRepertoire HTBI primers amplified the CDR3 regions for these TCR beta libraries. In the original workflow: Analysis of the samples identified 60 to 75 TRBV and about 14 TRBJ segments. Each CDR3 protein gets one entry after TCRdb re-called the multiplex PCR reads with MiXCR. TCRdb's processing, not the authors' own work, is the source of the V and J calls. The table lists hundreds of thousands of distinct CDR3 sequences, roughly 13% of them singletons. The CDR3 has 14 amino acids. CDR1 and CDR2 from the germline V gene are SGHRS and YFSETQ. The germline V and J ends were trimmed by 4 bases and 0 bases, with 11 bases remaining between them. Described time point: newly diagnosed GD, antithyroid drugs for less than 3 months. PBMCs provided the RNA from which the TCR library was made.

In addition, the sample was reused for a study of T cells in Graves' hyperthyroidism and ophthalmopathy. That study adds: Through a model of 13 V-J features, ophthalmopathy was separated from stable hyperthyroidism.

The clonotype originates from a young man with Graves disease. The source material was peripheral blood mononuclear cells (PBMCs), sampled at new diagnosis, from a patient treated with antithyroid drugs. The V call is TRBV5-1, the J call TRBJ2-7; D not certain. As DNA, the CDR3 is TGCGCCAGCAGCGTGACTGCCCCCTCCTACGAGCAGTACTTC. This gives the protein CASSVTAPSYEQYF. Filled out from reference TRBV5-1 and TRBJ2-7, the complete variable domain reads KAGVTQTPRYLIKTRGQQVTLSCSPISGHRSVSWYQQTPGQGLQFLFEYFSETQRNKGNFPGRFSGRQFSNSRSEMNVSTLELGDSALYLCASSVTAPSYEQYFGPGTRLTVT.